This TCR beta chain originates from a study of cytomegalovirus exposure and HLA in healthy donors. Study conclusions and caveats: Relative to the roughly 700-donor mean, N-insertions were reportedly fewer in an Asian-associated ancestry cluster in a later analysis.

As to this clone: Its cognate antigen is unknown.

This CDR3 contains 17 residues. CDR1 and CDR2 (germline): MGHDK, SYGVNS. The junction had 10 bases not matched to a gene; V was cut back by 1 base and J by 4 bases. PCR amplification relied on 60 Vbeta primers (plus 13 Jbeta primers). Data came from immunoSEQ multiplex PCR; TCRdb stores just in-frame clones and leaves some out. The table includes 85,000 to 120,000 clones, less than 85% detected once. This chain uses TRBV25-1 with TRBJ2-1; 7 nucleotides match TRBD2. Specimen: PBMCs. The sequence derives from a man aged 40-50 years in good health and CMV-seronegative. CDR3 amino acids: CASSEFFRSGEYNEQFF. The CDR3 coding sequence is TGTGCCAGCAGTGAATTTTTTAGGAGCGGGGAGTACAATGAGCAGTTCTTC.